A selection of T cell receptor beta chains follows, all from one sample in a study of cytomegalovirus exposure and HLA in healthy donors. Sequencing used immunoSEQ multiplex PCR; TCRdb keeps in-frame clones, though not all of them. The data contain a few hundred thousand clones, roughly four fifths of them seen just once; the ten biggest clones take up 8%. The sequencing sample was made of PBMCs. The receptors here all came from a woman in her sixties or seventies in good health and CMV-seropositive. CDR3s include the opening cysteine and the closing phenylalanine or tryptophan. Fields, in order: clone size, V gene, J gene, D gene, CDR3 protein, CDR3 DNA. The D gene is left open where the match is weak. Clone size is stated in some rows and not others, as once, few, many or a class when expanded.

>-|TRBV29-1|TRBJ1-3|-
CSVVRGASSGNTIYF
TGCAGCGTTGTAAGGGGTGCCTCCTCTGGAAACACCATATATTTT
>-|TRBV2|TRBJ1-1|TRBD1
CASSWTGNTEAFF
TGTGCCAGCAGCTGGACAGGCAACACTGAAGCTTTCTTT
>few|TRBV9|TRBJ2-1|TRBD2
CASSSRTSGMSSYNEQFF
TGTGCCAGCAGCTCAAGGACTAGCGGAATGAGCTCCTACAATGAGCAGTTCTTC
>-|TRBV5-1|TRBJ2-5|-
CASSLTGLVAETQYF
TGCGCCAGCAGCCTGACCGGACTGGTGGCAGAGACCCAGTACTTC
>-|TRBV9|TRBJ2-7|-
CASSVQVGDEQYF
TGTGCCAGCAGCGTACAGGTCGGGGACGAGCAGTACTTC
>-|TRBV15|TRBJ2-7|TRBD2
CATSEGRVPYEQYF
TGTGCCACCAGCGAAGGGAGGGTACCCTACGAGCAGTACTTC
>-|TRBV19|TRBJ1-1|-
CASSPGEGRGNTEAFF
TGTGCCAGTAGCCCTGGGGAGGGGCGGGGGAACACTGAAGCTTTCTTT
>few|TRBV19|TRBJ1-2|-
CASSIPPSTNQGDYGYTF
TGTGCCAGTAGTATCCCGCCGTCGACCAACCAAGGGGACTATGGCTACACCTTC
>-|TRBV29-1|TRBJ2-3|TRBD1
CSVGQTTSTDTQYF
TGCAGCGTGGGACAGACTACTAGCACAGATACGCAGTATTTT
>-|TRBV5-1|TRBJ1-4|-
CASSFTGRTNEKLFF
TGCGCCAGCAGCTTTACAGGGAGAACTAATGAAAAACTGTTTTTT
>-|TRBV7-7|TRBJ2-5|-
CASGLGGGGQETQYF
TGTGCTAGCGGCCTCGGCGGTGGCGGACAAGAGACCCAGTACTTC
>-|TRBV6-5|TRBJ1-5|TRBD1
CASSPRGERNQPQHF
TGTGCCAGCAGCCCCAGGGGGGAGAGGAATCAGCCCCAGCATTTT
>-|TRBV15|TRBJ2-1|TRBD2
CATSRDPRGLRGEEQFF
TGTGCCACCAGCAGAGACCCCCGGGGACTACGCGGGGAGGAGCAGTTCTTC
>-|TRBV7-2|TRBJ2-2|-
CASSSLRVGELFF
TGTGCCAGCAGCAGTTTGCGGGTCGGGGAGCTGTTTTTT
>-|TRBV19|TRBJ2-2|-
CASSFHRGELFF
TGTGCCAGTAGTTTCCACAGGGGGGAGCTGTTTTTT
>-|TRBV27|TRBJ2-2|-
CASRETVNTGELFF
TGTGCCAGCAGGGAGACAGTGAACACCGGGGAGCTGTTTTTT
>-|TRBV18|TRBJ1-5|TRBD1
CASSPSTGGQPQHF
TGTGCCAGCTCACCCTCTACAGGGGGCCAGCCCCAGCATTTT
>-|TRBV5-1|TRBJ2-7|TRBD1
CASSPTGTGDIKYF
TGCGCCAGCAGCCCAACCGGGACAGGGGACATTAAGTACTTC
>-|TRBV5-1|TRBJ1-4|TRBD1
CASSLDRGREKLFF
TGCGCCAGCAGCTTGGACAGGGGACGGGAAAAACTGTTTTTT
>-|TRBV27|TRBJ2-3|-
CASATLGAGQTTDTQYF
TGTGCCAGCGCGACCCTCGGGGCGGGGCAGACCACAGATACGCAGTATTTT
>-|TRBV5-4|TRBJ1-2|-
CASSLAGNGYTF
TGTGCCAGCAGCTTGGCAGGGAATGGCTACACCTTC
>-|TRBV7-2|TRBJ2-7|-
CASSPFGPYYEQYF
TGTGCCAGCAGCCCCTTTGGCCCGTACTACGAGCAGTACTTC
>-|TRBV6-5|TRBJ2-7|TRBD2
CASSQGGLAGREQYF
TGTGCCAGCAGCCAGGGGGGACTAGCGGGACGGGAGCAGTACTTC
>-|TRBV29-1|TRBJ2-1|-
CSAPRDGQIYNEQFF
TGCAGCGCCCCCCGGGACGGACAGATCTACAATGAGCAGTTCTTC
>-|TRBV2|TRBJ2-7|-
CASGVSGYEQYF
TGTGCCAGCGGGGTTAGCGGCTACGAGCAGTACTTC
>-|TRBV10-2|TRBJ1-2|-
CASSAGAGGYTF
TGCGCCAGCAGTGCAGGGGCGGGTGGCTACACCTTC
>many|TRBV4-1|TRBJ1-1|TRBD1
CASSPGTVTEAFF
TGCGCCAGCAGCCCCGGGACAGTCACTGAAGCTTTCTTT
>-|TRBV5-1|TRBJ1-2|-
CASSLGHRKFYGYTF
TGCGCCAGCAGCTTGGGTCACAGGAAATTCTATGGCTACACCTTC
>-|TRBV27|TRBJ2-1|TRBD2
CASSRTGTSSPEEFF
TGTGCCAGCAGTCGAACCGGGACTAGCTCTCCAGAGGAGTTCTTC
>-|TRBV4-1|TRBJ2-1|TRBD2
CASSHPTGGGSYNEQFF
TGCGCCAGCAGCCACCCCACGGGGGGAGGCTCCTACAATGAGCAGTTCTTC
>once|TRBV7-8|TRBJ2-1|TRBD1
CASSDRGLSYNEQFF
TGTGCCAGCAGCGACAGGGGTCTCTCCTACAATGAGCAGTTCTTC
>-|TRBV30|TRBJ1-1|-
CAWSVPGIGAFF
TGTGCCTGGAGTGTACCAGGGATAGGGGCTTTCTTT